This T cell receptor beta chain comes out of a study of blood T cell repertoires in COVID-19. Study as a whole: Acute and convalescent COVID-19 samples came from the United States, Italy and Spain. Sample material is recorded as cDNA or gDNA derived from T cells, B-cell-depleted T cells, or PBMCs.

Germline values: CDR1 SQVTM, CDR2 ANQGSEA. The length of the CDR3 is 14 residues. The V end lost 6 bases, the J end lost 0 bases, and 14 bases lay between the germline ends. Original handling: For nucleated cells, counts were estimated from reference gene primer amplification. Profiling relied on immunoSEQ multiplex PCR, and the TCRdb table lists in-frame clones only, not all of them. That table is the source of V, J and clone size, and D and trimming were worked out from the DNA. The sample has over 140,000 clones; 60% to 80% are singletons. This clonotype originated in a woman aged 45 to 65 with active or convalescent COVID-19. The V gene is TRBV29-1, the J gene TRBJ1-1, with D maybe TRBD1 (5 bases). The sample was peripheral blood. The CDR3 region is CSVQTDTVNTEAFF. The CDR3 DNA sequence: TGCAGCGTGCAGACAGATACGGTGAACACTGAAGCTTTCTTT.